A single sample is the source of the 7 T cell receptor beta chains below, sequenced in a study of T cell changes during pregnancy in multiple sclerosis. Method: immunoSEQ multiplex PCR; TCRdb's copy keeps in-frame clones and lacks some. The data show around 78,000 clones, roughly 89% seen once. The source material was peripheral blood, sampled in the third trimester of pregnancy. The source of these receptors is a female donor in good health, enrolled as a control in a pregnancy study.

CDR3 sequence (DNA): TGTGCCAGCTCACCACTCCAGGGGTCGAACACCGGGGAGCTGTTTTTT. Translated, it gives CASSPLQGSNTGELFF. The chain joins TRBV18 to TRBJ2-2; the D gene is possibly TRBD1 (6 bases). V lost 1 base and J lost 0, with 9 bases in between. In germline, CDR1 is KGHSH, CDR2 LQKENI. This CDR3 has 16 residues. Full variable domain (rest looked up from reference TRBV18 and TRBJ2-2): NAGVMQNPRHLVRRRGQEARLRCSPMKGHSHVYWYRQLPEEGLKFMVYLQKENIIDESGMPKERFSAEFPKEGPSILRIQQVVRGDSAAYFCASSPLQGSNTGELFFGEGSRLTVL.

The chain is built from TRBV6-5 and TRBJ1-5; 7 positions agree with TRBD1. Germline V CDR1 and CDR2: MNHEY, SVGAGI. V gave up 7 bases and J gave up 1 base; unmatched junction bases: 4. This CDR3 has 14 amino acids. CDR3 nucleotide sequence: TGTGCCAGCAAACAGGGGTTGAGCAATCAGCCCCAGCATTTT. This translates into CASKQGLSNQPQHF.

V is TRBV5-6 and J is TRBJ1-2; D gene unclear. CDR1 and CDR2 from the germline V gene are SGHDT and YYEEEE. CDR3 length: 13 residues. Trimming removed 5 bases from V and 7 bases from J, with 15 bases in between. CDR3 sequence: CASSGRSRVGYTF. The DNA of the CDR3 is TGTGCCAGCAGTGGAAGGAGTCGCGTTGGCTACACCTTC.

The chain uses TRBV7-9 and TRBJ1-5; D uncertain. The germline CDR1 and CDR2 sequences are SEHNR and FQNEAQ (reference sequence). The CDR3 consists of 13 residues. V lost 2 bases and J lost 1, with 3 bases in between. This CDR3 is CASSLRSNQPQHF. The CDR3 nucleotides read TGTGCCAGCAGCTTACGGAGCAATCAGCCCCAGCATTTT.

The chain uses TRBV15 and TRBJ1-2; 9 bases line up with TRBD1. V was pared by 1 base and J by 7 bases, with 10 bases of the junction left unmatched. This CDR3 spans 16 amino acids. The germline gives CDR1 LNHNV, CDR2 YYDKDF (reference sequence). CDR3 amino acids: CATSRVLTGGFGGYTF. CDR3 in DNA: TGTGCCACCAGCAGAGTCCTGACAGGGGGGTTTGGTGGCTACACCTTC. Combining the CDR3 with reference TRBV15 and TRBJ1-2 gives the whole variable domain DAMVIQNPRYQVTQFGKPVTLSCSQTLNHNVMYWYQQKSSQAPKLLFHYYDKDFNNEADTPDNFQSRRPNTSFCFLDIRSPGLGDTAMYLCATSRVLTGGFGGYTFGSGTRLTVV.

DNA of the CDR3: TGTGCCAGCAGCTTAGGTAATCACGAGCAGTACTTC. Amino acid sequence: CASSLGNHEQYF. V and J are TRBV7-9 and TRBJ2-7; D ambiguous. Deletions cut 1 base from V and 5 bases from J, with 6 bases between. Germline V CDR1 and CDR2: SEHNR, FQNEAQ (reference sequence). The CDR3 consists of 12 residues. Looking up the rest from reference TRBV7-9 and TRBJ2-7 gives the full variable domain: DTGVSQNPRHKITKRGQNVTFRCDPISEHNRLYWYRQTLGQGPEFLTYFQNEAQLEKSRLLSDRFSAERPKGSFSTLEIQRTEQGDSAMYLCASSLGNHEQYFGPGTRLTVT.

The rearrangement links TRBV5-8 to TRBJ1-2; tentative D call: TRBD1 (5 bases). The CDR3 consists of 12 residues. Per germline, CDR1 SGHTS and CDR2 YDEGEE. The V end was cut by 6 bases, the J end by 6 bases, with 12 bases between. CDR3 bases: TGTGCCAGCAAAAGGGGTATGAATGGCTACACCTTC. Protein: CASKRGMNGYTF.